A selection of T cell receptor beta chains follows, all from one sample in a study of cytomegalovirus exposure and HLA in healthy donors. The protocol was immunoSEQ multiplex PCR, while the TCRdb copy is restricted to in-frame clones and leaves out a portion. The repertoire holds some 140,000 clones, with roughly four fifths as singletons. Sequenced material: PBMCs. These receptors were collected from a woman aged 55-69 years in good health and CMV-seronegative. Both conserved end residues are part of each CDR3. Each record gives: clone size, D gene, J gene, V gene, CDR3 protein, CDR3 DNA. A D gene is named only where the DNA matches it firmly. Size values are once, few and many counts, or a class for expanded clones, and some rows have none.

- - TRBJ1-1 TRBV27 CASSLGEGIEAFF TGTGCCAGCAGTTTGGGTGAGGGAATAGAAGCTTTCTTT
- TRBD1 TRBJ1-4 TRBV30 CAWGRDSNEKLFF TGTGCCTGGGGGCGGGACAGTAATGAAAAACTGTTTTTT
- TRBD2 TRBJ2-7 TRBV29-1 CAGGLDSYEQYF TGCGCGGGGGGACTAGACTCCTACGAGCAGTACTTC
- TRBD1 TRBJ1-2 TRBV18 CASSPDRVYGYTF TGTGCCAGCTCCCCGGACAGGGTTTATGGCTACACCTTC
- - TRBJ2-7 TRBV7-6 CASSPTPGTSLWEQYF TGTGCCAGCAGCCCCACTCCGGGGACAAGTCTTTGGGAGCAGTACTTC
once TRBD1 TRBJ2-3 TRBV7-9 CSSSQRTGIRTDTQYF TGTTCCAGCAGCCAACGGACAGGGATTCGCACAGATACGCAGTATTTT
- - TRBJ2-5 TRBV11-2 CASRGRGTKETQYF TGTGCCAGCAGGGGTCGGGGGACCAAAGAGACCCAGTACTTC
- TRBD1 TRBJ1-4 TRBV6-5 CASTRQGSNEKLFF TGTGCCAGCACCCGACAGGGCTCTAATGAAAAACTGTTTTTT
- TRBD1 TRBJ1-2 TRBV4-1 CASSRIRQGGDYGYTF TGCGCCAGCAGCCGGATTCGACAGGGCGGGGACTATGGCTACACCTTC
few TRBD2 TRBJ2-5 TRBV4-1 CASSQTLLAGRETQYF TGCGCCAGCAGCCAGACGTTACTAGCGGGCAGGGAGACCCAGTACTTC
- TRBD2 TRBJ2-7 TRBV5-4 CASSPQPSGRLYEQYF TGTGCCAGCAGCCCCCAGCCTAGCGGGAGGCTCTACGAGCAGTACTTC
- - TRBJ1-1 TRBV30 CAWSPGHPNTEAFF TGTGCCTGGAGTCCGGGACACCCTAACACTGAAGCTTTCTTT
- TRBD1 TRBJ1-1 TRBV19 CASSIVGTGGTEAFF TGTGCCAGTAGTATAGTGGGGACAGGGGGCACTGAAGCTTTCTTT
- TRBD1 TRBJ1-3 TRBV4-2 CASSQDDRATLRNTIYF TGTGCCAGCAGCCAAGACGACAGGGCAACTCTCCGAAACACCATATATTTT
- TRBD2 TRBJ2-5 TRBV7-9 CASSLARGGETQYF TGTGCCAGCAGCTTAGCTCGGGGGGGAGAGACCCAGTACTTC
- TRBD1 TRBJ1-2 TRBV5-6 CASSLLGTGPTGYTF TGTGCCAGCAGCTTGTTGGGGACAGGACCTACGGGCTACACCTTC
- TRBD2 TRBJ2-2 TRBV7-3 CASSLTPGTSRLELFF TGTGCCAGCAGCTTAACGCCGGGGACTAGCCGGCTGGAGCTGTTTTTT
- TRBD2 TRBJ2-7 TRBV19 CASSIQRSPGGYEQYF TGTGCCAGTAGTATTCAGCGATCGCCCGGGGGGTACGAGCAGTACTTC
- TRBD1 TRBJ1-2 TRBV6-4 CASRGRDREARYGYTF TGTGCCAGCAGGGGGCGGGACAGGGAGGCCCGCTATGGCTACACCTTC
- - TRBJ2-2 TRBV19 CASSWRTPNTGELFF TGTGCCAGTAGTTGGAGGACCCCGAACACCGGGGAGCTGTTTTTT
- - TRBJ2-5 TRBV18 CATTGGQGETQYF TGTGCCACCACGGGGGGCCAAGGGGAGACCCAGTACTTC
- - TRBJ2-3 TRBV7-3 CASSRPGADTQYF TGTGCCAGCAGCCGACCAGGGGCAGATACGCAGTATTTT
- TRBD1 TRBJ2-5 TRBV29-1 CSAKGQGETQYF TGCAGCGCTAAGGGACAGGGGGAGACCCAGTACTTC
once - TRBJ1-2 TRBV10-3 CATGIGYGYTF TGTGCCACCGGGATAGGGTATGGCTACACCTTC
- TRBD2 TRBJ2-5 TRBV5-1 CASSLGGLGETQYF TGCGCCAGCAGCTTGGGAGGACTAGGGGAGACCCAGTACTTC
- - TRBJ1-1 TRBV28 CASSLGARPEAFF TGTGCCAGCAGTTTGGGGGCCAGGCCCGAAGCTTTCTTT
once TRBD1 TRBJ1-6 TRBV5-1 CASSLGTGRYNSPLHF TGCGCCAGCAGCTTGGGGACAGGGAGATATAATTCACCCCTCCACTTT
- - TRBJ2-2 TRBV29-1 CSVILSGSSQTGELFF TGCAGCGTGATCTTATCCGGGTCTTCCCAAACCGGGGAGCTGTTTTTT
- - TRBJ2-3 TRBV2 CASHLRPTDTQYF TGTGCCAGCCACTTGCGGCCCACAGATACGCAGTATTTT
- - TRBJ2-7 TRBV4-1 CASSRPGLAYEQYF TGCGCCAGCAGCCGGCCCGGACTCGCCTACGAGCAGTACTTC
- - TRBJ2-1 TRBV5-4 CASSLVAGDGEQFF TGTGCCAGCAGCTTGGTAGCAGGGGATGGTGAGCAGTTCTTC
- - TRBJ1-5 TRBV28 CASSFSPTGSQPQHF TGTGCCAGCAGTTTTAGCCCAACAGGGAGTCAGCCCCAGCATTTT
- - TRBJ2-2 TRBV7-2 CASRLGAGENTGELFF TGTGCCAGCAGATTAGGAGCGGGCGAGAACACCGGGGAGCTGTTTTTT
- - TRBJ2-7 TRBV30 CAWRVLGVGSYEQYF TGTGCCTGGAGGGTCCTCGGGGTTGGCTCCTACGAGCAGTACTTC
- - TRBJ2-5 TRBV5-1 CASSFDSRGMGETQYF TGCGCCAGCAGCTTTGATTCACGCGGGATGGGGGAGACCCAGTACTTC
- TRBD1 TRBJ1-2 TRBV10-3 CAISQDRGDGYTF TGTGCCATCAGTCAGGACAGGGGCGATGGCTACACCTTC
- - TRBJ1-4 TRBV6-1 CASSEASPTNEKLFF TGTGCCAGCAGTGAAGCGAGTCCAACTAATGAAAAACTGTTTTTT
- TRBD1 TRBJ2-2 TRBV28 CASRRSQGPNTGELFF TGTGCCAGCAGGCGCTCACAGGGGCCGAACACCGGGGAGCTGTTTTTT
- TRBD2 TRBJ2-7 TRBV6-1 CASSLGAGVKEQYF TGTGCCAGCAGTCTAGGGGCGGGAGTAAAAGAGCAGTACTTC
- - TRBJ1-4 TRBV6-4 CARKQGPVNEKLFF TGTGCCAGAAAGCAGGGTCCCGTCAATGAAAAACTGTTTTTT
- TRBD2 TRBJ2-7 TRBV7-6 CASSLRLAATGYEQYF TGTGCCAGCAGCTTAAGACTAGCGGCGACAGGTTACGAGCAGTACTTC
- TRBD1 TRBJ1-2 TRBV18 CASSPPTGEFGGYTF TGTGCCAGCTCACCCCCGACAGGGGAATTTGGGGGCTACACCTTC
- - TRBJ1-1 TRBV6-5 CASSYYGHNTEAFF TGTGCCAGCAGTTACTACGGACACAACACTGAAGCTTTCTTT
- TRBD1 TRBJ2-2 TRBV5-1 CASSFDGQVGAGELFF TGCGCCAGCAGCTTCGATGGACAGGTGGGGGCCGGGGAGCTGTTTTTT
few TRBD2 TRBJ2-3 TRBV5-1 CASSILAGGLVTDTQYF TGCGCCAGCAGCATACTAGCGGGAGGGCTAGTCACAGATACGCAGTATTTT
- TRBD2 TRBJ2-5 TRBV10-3 CAINEREGEETQYF TGTGCCATCAACGAGCGGGAGGGTGAAGAGACCCAGTACTTC
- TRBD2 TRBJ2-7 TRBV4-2 CASSQGGGRAYEQYF TGTGCCAGCAGCCAAGGGGGCGGGAGGGCCTACGAGCAGTACTTC
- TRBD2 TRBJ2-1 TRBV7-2 CASSFSGSSYNEQFF TGTGCCAGCAGCTTTAGCGGGAGCTCCTACAATGAGCAGTTCTTC
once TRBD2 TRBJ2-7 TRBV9 CASSSWTSGGAYEQYF TGTGCCAGCAGCTCATGGACTAGCGGGGGGGCCTACGAGCAGTACTTC
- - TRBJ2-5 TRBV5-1 CASSFPLSGETQYF TGCGCCAGCAGCTTCCCGTTGAGTGGAGAGACCCAGTACTTC
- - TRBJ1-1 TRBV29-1 CSVESGGAGNTEAFF TGCAGCGTTGAATCGGGCGGGGCAGGGAACACTGAAGCTTTCTTT
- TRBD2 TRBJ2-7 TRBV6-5 CASRLHGTSYEQYF TGTGCCAGCAGACTCCATGGGACTAGCTACGAGCAGTACTTC
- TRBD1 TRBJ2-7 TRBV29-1 CSVFPDRRGEQYF TGCAGCGTTTTTCCGGACAGGCGTGGCGAGCAGTACTTC
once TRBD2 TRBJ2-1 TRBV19 CASDTSGGYNEQFF TGTGCCAGTGATACTAGCGGGGGTTACAATGAGCAGTTCTTC
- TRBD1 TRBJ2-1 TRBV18 CASSPDRDNEQFF TGTGCCAGCTCACCCGACAGGGACAATGAGCAGTTCTTC
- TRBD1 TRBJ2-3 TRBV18 CASSRQGRYTDTQYF TGTGCCAGCTCACGACAGGGCAGATACACAGATACGCAGTATTTT
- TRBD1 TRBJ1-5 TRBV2 CASNPDRAGNQPQHF TGTGCCAGCAACCCAGACAGGGCGGGCAATCAGCCCCAGCATTTT
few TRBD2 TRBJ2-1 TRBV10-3 CAISETREAEQFF TGTGCCATCAGTGAGACGCGGGAGGCTGAGCAGTTCTTC
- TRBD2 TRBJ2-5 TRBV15 CATSRGAGGQETQYF TGTGCCACCAGCAGAGGGGCGGGGGGCCAAGAGACCCAGTACTTC
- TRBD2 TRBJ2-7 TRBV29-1 CSVEDGLAGNYEQYF TGCAGCGTTGAAGATGGACTAGCGGGAAATTACGAGCAGTACTTC